Following are 21 T cell receptor beta chains from one sample sequenced in a study of post-analysis software for immune sequencing data. Their antigens remain unidentified. Study outcomes and limitations: Among 5 or 6 TRBV segments more frequent in patients than controls were TRBV5-6, TRBV5-1 and TRBV20-1.

Unique molecular identifiers had been added to the TCR beta cDNA libraries. TCRdb re-called the PCR reads with MiXCR, one entry per CDR3 protein. The data show approximately 630,000 distinct CDR3 sequences, with roughly three fifths seen just once and 11% held by the top ten. Source material: blood. The receptors originated from a girl aged 2 to 10 with multiple sclerosis.

Points on this clonotype: A junction end diverges from the germline sequence, so it may reflect a read error. The rearrangement joins TRBV7-9 to TRBJ2-5, with D possibly called TRBD1 or TRBD2 (7 bases each). This CDR3 has 17 amino acids. CDR1 is SEHNR and CDR2 is FQNEAQ in the germline V gene (reference sequence). The CDR3 is CAGSLGTLQGRGETQYF. CDR3 coding DNA: TGTGCCGGCAGCTTGGGGACTCTACAGGGGAGGGGAGAGACCCAGTACTTC.

This clonotype has just a few counts. The chain recombines TRBV5-1 with TRBJ1-1; D gene unclear. V was cut by 4 bases and J by 3 bases, with 13 bases left in between. The length of the CDR3 is 14 residues. Looked up from germline, CDR1 is SGHRS and CDR2 is YFSETQ. CDR3 nucleotides: TGCGCCAGCAGCGTAGGACGGGTAGACACTGAAGCTTTCTTT. Protein: CASSVGRVDTEAFF.

The chain employs TRBV2 and TRBJ2-3; unclear D gene. The CDR3 sequence is 13 residues long. In germline, CDR1 is SNHLY, CDR2 FYNNEI. Trimming cost V 5 bases and J 6 bases, with 12 bases left between them. DNA for the CDR3: TGTGCCAGCAGTCCAGGCCGTGGGGATACGCAGTATTTT. Its translation is CASSPGRGDTQYF.

V and J are TRBV15 and TRBJ2-1; TRBD1 agrees at 7 bases. The germline V gene encodes CDR1 LNHNV and CDR2 YYDKDF (reference sequence). The CDR3 spans 17 residues. With 5 bases clipped from V and 2 bases from J, the junction kept 12 bases outside the gene matches. The CDR3 here is CATSPTRGQRTYNEQFF. The CDR3 DNA reads TGTGCCACCAGCCCCACCAGGGGACAGCGGACCTACAATGAGCAGTTCTTC.

The chain employs TRBV10-2 and TRBJ2-3, with 9 bases fitting TRBD1. CDR3 size: 15 residues. Germline CDR1 reads WSHSY; CDR2 reads SAAADI. The ends lost 2 bases at V and 5 bases at J; junction bases unmatched: 5. The CDR3 protein is CASSEGTGWKDTQYF. The DNA for the CDR3 is TGCGCCAGCAGTGAGGGGACAGGGTGGAAAGATACGCAGTATTTT.

This clonotype was found a few times. The chain recombines TRBV7-9 with TRBJ1-5; TRBD1 matches 7 bases. V lost 5 bases and J lost 7; bases outside the gene matches: 11. The CDR3 extends over 15 amino acids. Germline V gene data show CDR1 as SEHNR and CDR2 as FQNEAQ (reference sequence). CDR3 protein: CASSVQGDGGQPQHF. The DNA for the CDR3 is TGTGCCAGCAGCGTTCAGGGGGATGGTGGACAGCCCCAGCATTTT.

The DNA for the CDR3 is TGTGCCAGCAGCCCTCGACAGGGGGAGCGAGAGACCCAGTACTTC. It is translated as CASSPRQGERETQYF. This chain uses TRBV21-1 with TRBJ2-5; no DNA check was done on the table's D call, TRBD1. TRBV21-1 is a known pseudogene. There are 15 residues in the CDR3.

This CDR3 reads CASSFQHGGSDTQYF. In DNA, the CDR3 is TGTGCCAGCAGCTTTCAGCATGGGGGTTCAGATACGCAGTATTTT. The chain links TRBV7-2 to TRBJ2-3; either TRBD1 or TRBD2 may supply D (5 bases each). Germline-derived CDR1 and CDR2 are SGHTA and FQGNSA. The germline V and J ends were trimmed by 3 bases and 4 bases, with 14 bases remaining between them. The length of the CDR3 is 15 residues.

The CDR3 loop is CASSLAVTYEQYF. In DNA, the CDR3 is TGTGCCAGCAGCTTAGCGGTAACCTACGAGCAGTACTTC. The gene calls are TRBV7-9 and TRBJ2-7; no firm D call. Germline loops: CDR1 SEHNR, CDR2 FQNEAQ (reference sequence). V was clipped by 0 bases and J by 2 bases, with 5 bases between them. The CDR3 runs 13 residues.

This clonotype occurred once. This chain links TRBV6-1 with TRBJ2-5; no clear D. The CDR3 covers 14 residues. CDR1 MNHNS and CDR2 SASEGT come from the germline V gene. Trimming shortened V by 6 bases and J by 5 bases, and 16 bases separated the two germline ends. CDR3 sequence reads: CASRLALRTETQYF. In DNA form, the CDR3 reads TGTGCCAGCAGGTTAGCCTTAAGGACGGAGACCCAGTACTTC.

This chain joins TRBV7-3 and TRBJ2-1, with D perhaps being TRBD1 or TRBD2 (5 bases each). The CDR3 is 13 residues long. V shed 2 bases and J shed 9 bases, with 11 bases lying between them. CDR1 SGHTA and CDR2 FQGTGA come from the germline V gene. CDR3 bases: TGTGCCAGCAGCTTATCCGGGGCTGGTGAGCAGTTCTTC. It yields the protein CASSLSGAGEQFF.

The gene calls are TRBV19 and TRBJ2-1; a possible D gene is TRBD2 (6 bases). The CDR3 has 17 amino acids. Trimming removed 3 bases at V and 2 bases at J, with 17 bases between. Germline-derived CDR1 and CDR2 are LNHDA and SQIVND (reference sequence). In nucleotides, the CDR3 is TGTGCCAGTAGTATTACCTTGGGAGGCGAGGCCTACAATGAGCAGTTCTTC. Translating it yields CASSITLGGEAYNEQFF.

The chain has TRBV27 and TRBJ2-1; 9 bases match TRBD2. V gave up 2 bases and J gave up 7 bases; unmatched junction bases: 6. This CDR3 has 15 amino acids. The germline gives CDR1 MNHEY, CDR2 SMNVEV (reference sequence). CDR3 coding DNA: TGTGCCAGCAGTTTACTGGCTAGCGGGAAGAATGAGCAGTTCTTC. Translation: CASSLLASGKNEQFF.

The V call is TRBV7-9, the J call TRBJ2-1; 7 bases fit TRBD1. The J segment lost 5 bases and the V segment lost 7 bases, leaving 8 bases of the junction unmatched. The CDR3 is made up of 14 amino acids. Germline values: CDR1 SEHNR, CDR2 FQNEAQ (reference sequence). Here the CDR3 DNA reads TGTGCCAGCATCATGCAGGGGGTCGACAATGAGCAGTTCTTC. Amino acids: CASIMQGVDNEQFF.

This clonotype was seen only a few times. Here the CDR3 reads CASSPEGLGYGYTF. As DNA, the CDR3 is TGTGCCAGCTCACCAGAAGGGTTGGGCTATGGCTACACCTTC. The chain is built from TRBV18 and TRBJ1-2; D unclear. Germline V gene sequence: CDR1 KGHSH, CDR2 LQKENI. This CDR3 comprises 14 residues. V was cut by 2 bases and J by 4 bases, with 11 bases left in between.

The chain recombines TRBV29-1 with TRBJ2-3, with 9 bases lining up with TRBD2. The CDR3 contains 18 residues. CDR1 and CDR2 from the germline V gene are SQVTM and ANQGSEA. Trimming cost V 0 bases and J 1 base; bases outside gene matches: 11. The CDR3: CSVEDPRREGPRTDTQYF. As DNA, the CDR3 is TGCAGCGTTGAAGATCCAAGGCGGGAGGGCCCTCGCACAGATACGCAGTATTTT.

The chain has TRBV5-1 and TRBJ2-1, with D possibly matching TRBD2 (6 bases). Germline V CDR1 and CDR2: SGHRS, YFSETQ. V gave up 2 bases and J gave up 5 bases, with 11 bases separating them. The CDR3 consists of 14 residues. As DNA, the CDR3 is TGCGCCAGCAGCTTCCGCGGGGCAAACAATGAGCAGTTCTTC. Its translation: CASSFRGANNEQFF.

The rearrangement uses TRBV28 and TRBJ2-7; D uncertain. Trimming shortened V by 5 bases and J by 3 bases, and 17 bases separated the two germline ends. This CDR3 contains 15 residues. Germline V gene sequence: CDR1 MDHEN, CDR2 SYDVKM. The CDR3 loop is CASSPPGPANYEQYF. Here the CDR3 DNA reads TGTGCCAGCAGTCCCCCTGGACCGGCCAACTACGAGCAGTACTTC. Combining the CDR3 with reference TRBV28 and TRBJ2-7 gives the whole variable domain DVKVTQSSRYLVKRTGEKVFLECVQDMDHENMFWYRQDPGLGLRLIYFSYDVKMKEKGDIPEGYSVSREKKERFSLILESASTNQTSMYLCASSPPGPANYEQYFGPGTRLTVT.

This clonotype was detected a few times. V and J are TRBV27 and TRBJ2-1; D is perhaps TRBD1 (6 bases). The CDR3 runs to 14 residues. V was shortened by 4 bases and J by 7 bases, with 14 bases between the two germline ends. The germline V gene has CDR1 MNHEY and CDR2 SMNVEV (reference sequence). The CDR3 here is CASSSRDKLNEQFF. CDR3 nucleotides: TGTGCCAGCAGTTCCCGGGACAAGTTAAATGAGCAGTTCTTC.

This clonotype has only a few counts. The chain couples TRBV11-2 to TRBJ2-3; D might be TRBD2 (5 bases). Germline V gives CDR1 SGHAT, CDR2 FQNNGV. This CDR3 contains 18 residues. Deletions cut 3 bases from V and 0 bases from J, with 19 bases between. CDR3 bases: TGTGCCAGCAGCTTGGCTACGCGGGCAGAGACTAGCACAGATACGCAGTATTTT. Residues: CASSLATRAETSTDTQYF. Filled out from reference TRBV11-2 and TRBJ2-3, the complete variable domain reads EAGVAQSPRYKIIEKRQSVAFWCNPISGHATLYWYQQILGQGPKLLIQFQNNGVVDDSQLPKDRFSAERLKGVDSTLKIQPAKLEDSAVYLCASSLATRAETSTDTQYFGPGTRLTVL.

This chain connects TRBV27 to TRBJ2-3, with TRBD2 identical over 8 bases. Germline assignment: CDR1 MNHEY and CDR2 SMNVEV (reference sequence). Trimming took 4 bases from V and 2 from J; bases not matched to a gene: 8. This CDR3 has 16 residues. As DNA, the CDR3 is TGTGCCAGCAGTTCTGGGACTAGTTTATTCACAGATACGCAGTATTTT. It yields the protein CASSSGTSLFTDTQYF.